Listed below are T cell receptor beta chains from one sample, sequenced in a study of blood T cell repertoires in COVID-19. TCRdb keeps only in-frame clones here, not all; method: immunoSEQ multiplex PCR. The sample holds around 20,000 clones, approximately 90% seen once. Sequencing was done on a sample of peripheral blood. These receptors came from a man aged 40-50 years with active COVID-19. The CDR3 runs from the conserved cysteine through the conserved F or W. The D gene is left open where the match is weak. The size field is filled for only some rows; it gives once, few, many or a size class.

abundance: -; d_gene: -; v_gene: TRBV5-8; j_gene: TRBJ1-3; CDR3nt: TGTGCCAGCAGCTTGTCGGGGAGCTACACCATATATTTT; CDR3aa: CASSLSGSYTIYF
abundance: -; d_gene: -; v_gene: TRBV5-4; j_gene: TRBJ2-7; CDR3nt: TGTGCCAGCAGCTTGGAACCGGGATTAGCCTACGAGCAGTACTTC; CDR3aa: CASSLEPGLAYEQYF
abundance: -; d_gene: TRBD2; v_gene: TRBV5-4; j_gene: TRBJ2-5; CDR3nt: TGTGCCAGCAGCTTGGCACGACTAGCGGGAGAGGTTGAGACCCAGTACTTC; CDR3aa: CASSLARLAGEVETQYF
abundance: -; d_gene: -; v_gene: TRBV10-3; j_gene: TRBJ1-1; CDR3nt: TGTGCCATCACACCCAGGGGCGGGTCTGAAGCTTTCTTT; CDR3aa: CAITPRGGSEAFF
abundance: -; d_gene: TRBD1; v_gene: TRBV7-9; j_gene: TRBJ2-2; CDR3nt: TGTGCCGGTGCGAATACCGGGACAGGGGGCACCGGGGAGCTGTTTTTT; CDR3aa: CAGANTGTGGTGELFF
abundance: -; d_gene: TRBD1; v_gene: TRBV5-5; j_gene: TRBJ1-2; CDR3nt: TGTGCCAGCAGCTCACTACCCCCCCCCGGACAGGGAGAGGATGGCTACACCTTC; CDR3aa: CASSSLPPPGQGEDGYTF
abundance: -; d_gene: TRBD2; v_gene: TRBV11-3; j_gene: TRBJ2-3; CDR3nt: TGTGCCAGCAGCTTCGGCGGGAGGGCGACAGATACGCAGTATTTT; CDR3aa: CASSFGGRATDTQYF
abundance: once; d_gene: -; v_gene: TRBV4-1; j_gene: TRBJ2-1; CDR3nt: TGCGCCAGCAGCCAGGATGCTAGTCGGCAGTTCTTC; CDR3aa: CASSQDASRQFF
abundance: -; d_gene: -; v_gene: TRBV18; j_gene: TRBJ1-6; CDR3nt: TGTGCCAGCTCACCACCAGAGGGAGGGTCCTCACCCCTCCACTTT; CDR3aa: CASSPPEGGSSPLHF
abundance: -; d_gene: TRBD1; v_gene: TRBV18; j_gene: TRBJ2-1; CDR3nt: TGTGCCAGCTCACGCGACAGGGGAGGCTACAATGAGCAGTTCTTC; CDR3aa: CASSRDRGGYNEQFF
abundance: -; d_gene: -; v_gene: TRBV10-3; j_gene: TRBJ2-1; CDR3nt: TGTGCCATCAGCAGCGAACCATACAATGAGCAGTTCTTC; CDR3aa: CAISSEPYNEQFF
abundance: -; d_gene: TRBD1; v_gene: TRBV10-2; j_gene: TRBJ1-1; CDR3nt: TGCGCCAGCTCAGGACAGGGGGCCACTGAAGCTTTCTTT; CDR3aa: CASSGQGATEAFF
abundance: -; d_gene: -; v_gene: TRBV7-2; j_gene: TRBJ2-2; CDR3nt: TGTGCCAGCAGCCCGAGGCGGGTGCTCCTAAACACCGGGGAGCTGTTTTTT; CDR3aa: CASSPRRVLLNTGELFF
abundance: -; d_gene: TRBD1; v_gene: TRBV6-6; j_gene: TRBJ1-5; CDR3nt: TGTGCCAGCTCGACAGGGAGTCGCAATCAGCCCCAGCATTTT; CDR3aa: CASSTGSRNQPQHF
abundance: -; d_gene: -; v_gene: TRBV6-2/TRBV6-3; j_gene: TRBJ2-7; CDR3nt: TGTGCCAGCAGTTACTTTTGGGGGCGGGAGCAGTACTTC; CDR3aa: CASSYFWGREQYF
abundance: -; d_gene: -; v_gene: TRBV6-5; j_gene: TRBJ2-4; CDR3nt: TGTGCCAGCAGTCCCCGGGGGTTCGCCAAAAACATTCAGTACTTC; CDR3aa: CASSPRGFAKNIQYF
abundance: -; d_gene: TRBD1; v_gene: TRBV12-3/TRBV12-4; j_gene: TRBJ1-2; CDR3nt: TGTGCCAGCAGTCCTGGGACAGCTTATGGCTACACCTTC; CDR3aa: CASSPGTAYGYTF
abundance: -; d_gene: TRBD1; v_gene: TRBV7-8; j_gene: TRBJ2-2; CDR3nt: TGTGCCAGCAGCCCCCGCCGGGACAGGGCTGGCGGGGAGCTGTTTTTT; CDR3aa: CASSPRRDRAGGELFF
abundance: -; d_gene: TRBD1; v_gene: TRBV6-1; j_gene: TRBJ2-6; CDR3nt: TGTGCCAGCAGTGGACAGGGGGCGGCAGGGGCCAACGTCCTGACTTTC; CDR3aa: CASSGQGAAGANVLTF
abundance: -; d_gene: TRBD2; v_gene: TRBV4-1; j_gene: TRBJ2-3; CDR3nt: TGCGCCAGTACCATGGGACTAGCGGGATCTTTAGATACGCAGTATTTT; CDR3aa: CASTMGLAGSLDTQYF
abundance: -; d_gene: TRBD2; v_gene: TRBV18; j_gene: TRBJ2-1; CDR3nt: TGTGCCAGCTCACCTAGCGGGAGATACCCCAATGAGCAGTTCTTC; CDR3aa: CASSPSGRYPNEQFF
abundance: -; d_gene: TRBD1; v_gene: TRBV12-3/TRBV12-4; j_gene: TRBJ1-4; CDR3nt: TGTGCCAGCACCAGGGGGTCCTTAGAAAAACTGTTTTTT; CDR3aa: CASTRGSLEKLFF
abundance: -; d_gene: -; v_gene: TRBV5-1; j_gene: TRBJ2-2; CDR3nt: TGCGCCAGCAGCTTTAGCGGGAACACCGGGGAGCTGTTTTTT; CDR3aa: CASSFSGNTGELFF
abundance: -; d_gene: -; v_gene: TRBV2; j_gene: TRBJ1-4; CDR3nt: TGTGCCAGCAGTGAAACGACAGGAACCAATGAAAAACTGTTTTTT; CDR3aa: CASSETTGTNEKLFF
abundance: once; d_gene: TRBD1; v_gene: TRBV18; j_gene: TRBJ2-7; CDR3nt: TGTGCCAGCTCACCACTTCGGGACAGAACTTACGAGCAGTACTTC; CDR3aa: CASSPLRDRTYEQYF
abundance: -; d_gene: -; v_gene: TRBV5-8; j_gene: TRBJ1-4; CDR3nt: TGTGCCAGCAGGTTGGCAGGGGACGGGGATGAAAAACTGTTTTTT; CDR3aa: CASRLAGDGDEKLFF
abundance: -; d_gene: TRBD2; v_gene: TRBV7-7; j_gene: TRBJ2-7; CDR3nt: TGTGCCAGCAGCCCCCGGGTAGCGGGTCCCTACGAGCAGTACTTC; CDR3aa: CASSPRVAGPYEQYF
abundance: once; d_gene: TRBD2; v_gene: TRBV4-3; j_gene: TRBJ2-7; CDR3nt: TGCGCCAGCAGCCAAGAACCTAGCGGCTACGAGCAGTACTTC; CDR3aa: CASSQEPSGYEQYF
abundance: -; d_gene: TRBD1; v_gene: TRBV7-3; j_gene: TRBJ2-2; CDR3nt: TGTGCCAGCAGCTTAGTTTGGACAGGGAACACCGGGGAGCTGTTTTTT; CDR3aa: CASSLVWTGNTGELFF
abundance: -; d_gene: -; v_gene: TRBV27; j_gene: TRBJ1-6; CDR3nt: TGTGCCAGCAGCATTCTTGGGGAGGGTTCACCCCTCCACTTT; CDR3aa: CASSILGEGSPLHF
abundance: -; d_gene: TRBD2; v_gene: TRBV7-2; j_gene: TRBJ2-7; CDR3nt: TGTGCCAGCAGCTTGCGAGGCGGGAGCAGCTCCTACGAGCAGTACTTC; CDR3aa: CASSLRGGSSSYEQYF
abundance: -; d_gene: -; v_gene: TRBV30; j_gene: TRBJ1-1; CDR3nt: TGTGCCTGGACCCGGGTAGGCCTGAACACTGAAGCTTTCTTT; CDR3aa: CAWTRVGLNTEAFF
abundance: -; d_gene: -; v_gene: TRBV6-2/TRBV6-3; j_gene: TRBJ1-4; CDR3nt: TGTGCCAGCAGTTACTCGGCGGGGACCAGGAGTGAAAAACTGTTTTTT; CDR3aa: CASSYSAGTRSEKLFF
abundance: -; d_gene: TRBD1; v_gene: TRBV27; j_gene: TRBJ1-2; CDR3nt: TGTGCCAGCAAAGGGAATCAGGGGGCGCTTGGAAATGGCTACACCTTC; CDR3aa: CASKGNQGALGNGYTF
abundance: -; d_gene: TRBD1; v_gene: TRBV7-9; j_gene: TRBJ2-5; CDR3nt: TGTGCCAGCAGCGGGCGCCCAGGGGGCGCAGAAGAGACCCAGTACTTC; CDR3aa: CASSGRPGGAEETQYF
abundance: few; d_gene: -; v_gene: TRBV13; j_gene: TRBJ1-3; CDR3nt: TGTGCCAGCAGCATCGGACAGGGAAACACCATATATTTT; CDR3aa: CASSIGQGNTIYF
abundance: -; d_gene: -; v_gene: TRBV14; j_gene: TRBJ2-1; CDR3nt: TGTGCCAGCAGCCAAGTTGGAGTTGCCCCATACAATGAGCAGTTCTTC; CDR3aa: CASSQVGVAPYNEQFF
abundance: -; d_gene: -; v_gene: TRBV9; j_gene: TRBJ1-2; CDR3nt: TGTGCCAGCAGCCCCACAGGGAGCTATGGCTACACCTTC; CDR3aa: CASSPTGSYGYTF
abundance: -; d_gene: TRBD2; v_gene: TRBV5-6; j_gene: TRBJ2-7; CDR3nt: TGTGCCAGCAGCCCAGGAGCGGGGTCCTACGAGCAGTACTTC; CDR3aa: CASSPGAGSYEQYF
abundance: once; d_gene: -; v_gene: TRBV19; j_gene: TRBJ2-1; CDR3nt: TGTGGGGCTGGTTCCTACAATGAGCAGTTCTTC; CDR3aa: CGAGSYNEQFF
abundance: once; d_gene: TRBD1; v_gene: TRBV7-9; j_gene: TRBJ2-3; CDR3nt: TGTGCCAGCAGCTTCACCCCCGGGACAGGGGTTTTCAGCACAGATACGCAGTATTTT; CDR3aa: CASSFTPGTGVFSTDTQYF
abundance: -; d_gene: -; v_gene: TRBV4-1; j_gene: TRBJ2-7; CDR3nt: TGCGCCAGCAGCCAGACCGGGACTCTGGTCAGGGACGAGCAGTACTTC; CDR3aa: CASSQTGTLVRDEQYF
abundance: -; d_gene: -; v_gene: TRBV28; j_gene: TRBJ2-2; CDR3nt: TGTGCCAGCAGTTTCAGGGCCGGCGGGGAGCTGTTTTTT; CDR3aa: CASSFRAGGELFF
abundance: -; d_gene: -; v_gene: TRBV4-2; j_gene: TRBJ2-1; CDR3nt: TGTGCCAGCAGCCAATCCGGAGGCCGAGCGCAGTTCTTC; CDR3aa: CASSQSGGRAQFF
abundance: -; d_gene: TRBD2; v_gene: TRBV13; j_gene: TRBJ2-7; CDR3nt: TGTGCCAGCAGCTCAGCTAGCGGGAGGCCGGGGCAGTACTTC; CDR3aa: CASSSASGRPGQYF
abundance: -; d_gene: TRBD1; v_gene: TRBV10-1; j_gene: TRBJ2-3; CDR3nt: TGCGCCAGCAGTGAGGTGGACAGGGGGTTGTCGGATACGCAGTATTTT; CDR3aa: CASSEVDRGLSDTQYF
abundance: once; d_gene: TRBD2; v_gene: TRBV14; j_gene: TRBJ2-1; CDR3nt: TGTGCCAGCAGCTCCGGACTAGCGGGCCTTTGGAATGAGCAGTTCTTC; CDR3aa: CASSSGLAGLWNEQFF
abundance: -; d_gene: -; v_gene: TRBV9; j_gene: TRBJ1-6; CDR3nt: TGTGCCAGCAGCGTAGAGGAGGTTGCGGTAGAGAATTCACCCCTCCACTTT; CDR3aa: CASSVEEVAVENSPLHF
abundance: -; d_gene: -; v_gene: TRBV25-1; j_gene: TRBJ2-7; CDR3nt: TGTGCCAGCAGTGAATATAAGCACGAGCAGTACTTC; CDR3aa: CASSEYKHEQYF
abundance: -; d_gene: TRBD1; v_gene: TRBV13; j_gene: TRBJ2-7; CDR3nt: TGTGCCAGCAGCTCGGTAGGGACAGGGGGCTACGAGCAGTACTTC; CDR3aa: CASSSVGTGGYEQYF
abundance: -; d_gene: -; v_gene: TRBV18; j_gene: TRBJ1-4; CDR3nt: TGTGCCAGCTCACCTTCGGGTCCTCCGGAAAAACTGTTTTTT; CDR3aa: CASSPSGPPEKLFF
abundance: -; d_gene: TRBD2; v_gene: TRBV4-3; j_gene: TRBJ2-3; CDR3nt: TGCGCCAGCAGCCGGCGGACTAGCGGGAGCACAGATACGCAGTATTTT; CDR3aa: CASSRRTSGSTDTQYF